This TCR beta chain originates from a study of T cell responses to AZD1222 COVID-19 vaccine (dated by TCRdb to about 2021). Regarding the study in general: TCR sequencing covered over 230 trial participants: approximately 200 given two doses of AZD1222 and 26 given two doses of MenACWY control vaccine. Enrollment into the trials was organized by age into subgroups of 18-55, 56-69 and 70-plus years, and those subgroups contained roughly 160, 29 and 62 TCR-sequenced participants, respectively.

The sample's time point, from its label and the paper: about 28 days (+/-7) after the second vaccine dose. AZD1222 recipients whose second dose came at about 4 weeks and those whose second dose came at about 12 weeks were combined into one group, since spike-specific TCR depth and breadth did not differ between the two schedules. The vaccinee samples were drawn from two UK trials, COV001 and COV002, one of which was a single-blind randomized controlled phase 2/3 trial testing AZD1222 (ChAdOx1 nCoV-19) in healthy adults. Trial participant PBMC samples were collected at day 0 and day 28 after the second dose for TCRbeta chain sequencing. Study-wide findings and limitations: Nearly half of unique spike-specific TCRs reportedly recognized epitopes outside regions mutated in the B.1.351 and B.1.1.7 variants. Because no day 14 peak-response samples were available, the repertoires could be characterized only after the peak T cell response. The 56-69-year group was small, and its depth increase did not reach significance, likely because of low power. Only six or seven AZD1222 recipients were SARS-CoV-2 seropositive at baseline, limiting conclusions about previously exposed vaccinees. Participants were mostly white British, with more females than males. The authors suggested clonal diversity may have been underestimated. The vaccine-associated CD4 TCRs covered the entire spike protein, and the dominant responses fell in regions 160-218 and 743-854. Spike-specific TCR breadth and depth rose significantly after two AZD1222 doses compared with day 0 and with MenACWY recipients.

Remarks on this clone: The target of this receptor is not known. Base qualities are not provided; no much larger clone lies one nucleotide away.

The germline V gene sets CDR1 to SGHTA and CDR2 to FQGNSA. From the cysteine through the phenylalanine, the CDR3 covers 16 amino acids. The CDR3 DNA has 48 bases and is translated from base 1. The trim is 1 base for V and 6 bases for J, with a gap of 18 bases between the germline ends. The CDR3 regions of human TCRbeta chains were subjected to immunosequencing. In the source study's methods: Repertoire TCRs were checked for matches against a reference library of SARS-CoV-2-specific TCRs that had been generated using the MIRA antigen-specificity platform. Breadth meant the fraction of unique TCRs that were SARS-CoV-2-associated, whereas depth meant the fraction of total T cells that were SARS-CoV-2-associated. Using the MIRA data, every spike-specific TCR was mapped to the spike region that the TCR reacted to and assigned to either a CD4 or a CD8 class. Log10-transformed breadth and depth values were compared by one-way ANOVA with Sidak's multiple comparisons tests. The table comes from immuneACCESS by way of TCRdb, which keeps in-frame sequences with V and J called. Part of the clones is missing from these tables; in studies checked, under half for an unresolved V gene and the rest for unknown reasons. V, J and clone size derive from that table, while D and trimming were established from the DNA sequence. The sample table holds more than 110,000 clones, of which 88% were seen once. The ten largest clones add up to about 3.1% of the sample.

The sequencing used peripheral blood, collected 28 days after the second AZD1222 dose. The chain employs TRBV7-2 and TRBJ1-2, and possibly TRBD1, on 5 matching bases. This TCR derives from an adult who received the AZD1222 COVID-19 vaccine. The CDR3 in this case is CASSLDGLGGEHGYTF. At the DNA level, the sequence is TGTGCCAGCAGCTTAGATGGTTTGGGGGGAGAACATGGCTACACCTTC.